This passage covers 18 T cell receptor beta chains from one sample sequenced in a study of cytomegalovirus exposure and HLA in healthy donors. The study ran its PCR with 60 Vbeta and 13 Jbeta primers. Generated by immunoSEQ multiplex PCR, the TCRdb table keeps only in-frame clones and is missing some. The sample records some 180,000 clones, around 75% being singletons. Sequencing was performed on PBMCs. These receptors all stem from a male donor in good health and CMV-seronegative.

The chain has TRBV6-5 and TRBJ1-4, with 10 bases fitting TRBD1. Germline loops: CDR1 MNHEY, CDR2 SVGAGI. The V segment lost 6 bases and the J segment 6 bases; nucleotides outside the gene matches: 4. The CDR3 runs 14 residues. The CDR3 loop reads CASRTTGGDEKLFF. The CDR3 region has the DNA TGTGCCAGCAGGACGACAGGGGGCGATGAAAAACTGTTTTTT.

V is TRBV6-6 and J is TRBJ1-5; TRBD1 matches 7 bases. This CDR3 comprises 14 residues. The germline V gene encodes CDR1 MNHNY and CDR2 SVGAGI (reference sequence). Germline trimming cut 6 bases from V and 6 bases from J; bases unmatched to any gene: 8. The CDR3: CASSQDRDVQPQHF. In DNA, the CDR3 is TGTGCCAGCAGCCAAGACAGGGATGTTCAGCCCCAGCATTTT.

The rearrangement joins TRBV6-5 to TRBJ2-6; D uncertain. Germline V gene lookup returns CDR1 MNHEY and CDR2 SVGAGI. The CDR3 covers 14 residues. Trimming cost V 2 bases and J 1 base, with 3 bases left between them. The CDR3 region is CASSYESGANVLTF. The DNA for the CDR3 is TGTGCCAGCAGTTACGAGTCTGGGGCCAACGTCCTGACTTTC.

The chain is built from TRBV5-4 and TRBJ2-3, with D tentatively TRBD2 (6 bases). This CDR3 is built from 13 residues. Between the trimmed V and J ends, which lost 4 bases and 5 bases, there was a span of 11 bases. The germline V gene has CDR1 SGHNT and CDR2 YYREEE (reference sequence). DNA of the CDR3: TGTGCCAGCAGCGGCGGGGCCAAAGATACGCAGTATTTT. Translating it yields CASSGGAKDTQYF.

In nucleotides, the CDR3 is TGTGCCAGCAGGAAGGGACAGCGTGTCACTGAAGCTTTCTTT. Translating gives CASRKGQRVTEAFF. This chain connects TRBV6-6 to TRBJ1-1, with 7 bases lining up with TRBD1. With V trimmed by 6 bases and J by 4 bases, 8 bases remained unmatched. The CDR3 contains 14 residues. Germline V gene data show CDR1 as MNHNY and CDR2 as SVGAGI (reference sequence).

CDR3 in amino acids: CAWADTSHQPQHF. The DNA for the CDR3 is TGTGCCTGGGCGGACACCTCTCATCAGCCCCAGCATTTT. This chain connects TRBV30 to TRBJ1-5; tentatively, D is TRBD1 (5 bases). Between the trimmed V and J ends, which lost 5 bases and 5 bases, there was a span of 13 bases. CDR3 length: 13 residues. CDR1 and CDR2 from the germline V gene are GTSNPN and SVGIG (reference sequence).

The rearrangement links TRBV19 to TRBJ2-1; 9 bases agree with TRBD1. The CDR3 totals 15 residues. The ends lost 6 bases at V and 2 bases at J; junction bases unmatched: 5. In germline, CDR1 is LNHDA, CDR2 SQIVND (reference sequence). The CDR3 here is CASRQDRGAYNEQFF. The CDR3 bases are TGTGCCAGTAGACAGGACAGGGGTGCCTACAATGAGCAGTTCTTC.

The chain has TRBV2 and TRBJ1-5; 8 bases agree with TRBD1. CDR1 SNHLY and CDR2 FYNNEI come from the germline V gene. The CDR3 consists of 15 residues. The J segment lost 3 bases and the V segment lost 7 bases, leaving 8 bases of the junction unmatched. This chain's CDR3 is CASTPGGRSNQPQHF. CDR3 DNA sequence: TGTGCCAGCACCCCAGGGGGCAGGTCCAATCAGCCCCAGCATTTT.

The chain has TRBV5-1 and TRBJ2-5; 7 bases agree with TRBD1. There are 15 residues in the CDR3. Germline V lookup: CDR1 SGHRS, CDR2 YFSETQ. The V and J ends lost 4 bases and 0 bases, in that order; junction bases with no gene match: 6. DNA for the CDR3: TGCGCCAGCAGCAGGATGGGACAGAACCAAGAGACCCAGTACTTC. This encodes CASSRMGQNQETQYF.

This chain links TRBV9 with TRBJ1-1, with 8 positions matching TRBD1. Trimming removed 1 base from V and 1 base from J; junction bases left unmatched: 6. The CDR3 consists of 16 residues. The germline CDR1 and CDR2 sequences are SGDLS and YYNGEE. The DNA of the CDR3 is TGTGCCAGCAGCGTAAACTCAGGGGGCTCGAACACTGAAGCTTTCTTT. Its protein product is CASSVNSGGSNTEAFF.

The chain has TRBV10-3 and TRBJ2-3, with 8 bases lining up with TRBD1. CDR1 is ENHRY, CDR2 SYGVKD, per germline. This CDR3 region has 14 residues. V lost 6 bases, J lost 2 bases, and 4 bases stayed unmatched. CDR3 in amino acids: CAIRSTGATDTQYF. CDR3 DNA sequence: TGTGCCATCAGGTCGACAGGGGCCACAGATACGCAGTATTTT.

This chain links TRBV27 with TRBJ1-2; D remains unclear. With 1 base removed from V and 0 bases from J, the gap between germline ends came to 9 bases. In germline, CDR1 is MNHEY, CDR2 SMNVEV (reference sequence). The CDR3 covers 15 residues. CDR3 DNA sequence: TGTGCCAGCAGTTTATTTTCCGCGGCTAACTATGGCTACACCTTC. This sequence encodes CASSLFSAANYGYTF.

The CDR3 DNA reads as TGTGCTAGTGGTCAGGGGAGAGACACTGAAGCTTTCTTT. Translated: CASGQGRDTEAFF. The chain combines TRBV12-5 with TRBJ1-1, with a tentative D call TRBD1 (6 bases). V lost 5 bases, J lost 3 bases, and 10 bases lay in between. This CDR3 is built from 13 residues. Germline CDR1 and CDR2: LGHNT and FRNRAP.

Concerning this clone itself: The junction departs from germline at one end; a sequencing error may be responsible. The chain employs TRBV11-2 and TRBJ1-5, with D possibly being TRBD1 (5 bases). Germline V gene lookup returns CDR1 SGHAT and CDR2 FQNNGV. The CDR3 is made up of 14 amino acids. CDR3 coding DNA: TGTGCCAGCAGTTTAGATCAGGGTTATCAGCCCCAGCATTTT. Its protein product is CASSLDQGYQPQHF.

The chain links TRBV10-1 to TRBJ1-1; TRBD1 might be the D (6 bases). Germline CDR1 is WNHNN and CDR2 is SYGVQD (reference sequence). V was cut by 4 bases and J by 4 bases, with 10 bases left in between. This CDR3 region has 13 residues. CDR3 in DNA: TGCGCCAGCAGTGCCCAGGGGAGCACTGAAGCTTTCTTT. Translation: CASSAQGSTEAFF.

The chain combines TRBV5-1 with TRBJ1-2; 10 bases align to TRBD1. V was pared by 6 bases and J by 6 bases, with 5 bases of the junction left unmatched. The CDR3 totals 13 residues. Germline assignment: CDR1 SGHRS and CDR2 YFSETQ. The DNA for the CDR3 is TGCGCCAGCATGCTCGGACAGGGGGATGGCTACACCTTC. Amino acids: CASMLGQGDGYTF.

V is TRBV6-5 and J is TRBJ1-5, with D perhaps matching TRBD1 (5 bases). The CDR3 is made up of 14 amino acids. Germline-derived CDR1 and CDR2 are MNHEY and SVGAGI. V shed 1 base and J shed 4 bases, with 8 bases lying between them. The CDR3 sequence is CASSYWGQNQPQHF. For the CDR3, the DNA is TGTGCCAGCAGTTACTGGGGCCAAAATCAGCCCCAGCATTTT.

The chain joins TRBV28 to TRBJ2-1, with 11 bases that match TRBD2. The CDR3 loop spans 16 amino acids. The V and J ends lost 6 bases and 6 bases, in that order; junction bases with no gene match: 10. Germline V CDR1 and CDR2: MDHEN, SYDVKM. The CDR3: CASSLPLAGGTNEQFF. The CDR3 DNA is TGTGCCAGCAGCCTCCCTTTAGCGGGAGGGACCAATGAGCAGTTCTTC.